A selection of T cell receptor beta chains follows, all from one sample in a study of control samples from healthy donors and cancer patients. Libraries were prepared by immunoSEQ multiplex PCR; TCRdb keeps only in-frame clonotypes and omits some of them. The repertoire holds under 450,000 clones, 80% to 95% seen once, with approximately 6.3% in the top ten. Source material: PBMCs. The receptors here all came from a middle-aged man with head and neck cancer. The CDR3 runs from the conserved cysteine through the conserved F or W. The D gene is left open where the match is weak. Clone size appears in some rows only: once, few, many, or a class for an expanded clone.

TRBJ2-1	TRBD2	TRBV25-1	once	CASSLAGGPYNEQFF	TGTGCCAGCAGTCTAGCGGGGGGGCCATACAATGAGCAGTTCTTC
TRBJ2-1	-	TRBV5-1	-	CASSLEASIDNEQFF	TGCGCCAGCAGCTTGGAGGCTAGCATCGACAATGAGCAGTTCTTC
TRBJ1-5	-	TRBV28	-	CASSISLSQHF	TGTGCCAGCAGTATTTCCCTTTCCCAGCATTTT
TRBJ2-7	TRBD2	TRBV7-9	-	CASSPGGDEQYF	TGTGCCAGCAGCCCCGGGGGGGACGAGCAGTACTTC
TRBJ1-2	-	TRBV7-9	-	CASSPKGSDYGYTF	TGTGCCAGCAGTCCTAAAGGATCCGACTATGGCTACACCTTC
TRBJ1-1	-	TRBV27	-	CASTKSRVNTEAFF	TGTGCCAGCACCAAGTCCAGGGTGAACACTGAAGCTTTCTTT
TRBJ2-3	-	TRBV5-1	-	CASNQELGESGPDTQYF	TGCGCCAGCAACCAAGAACTCGGAGAAAGCGGCCCAGATACGCAGTATTTT
TRBJ1-1	-	TRBV10-3	-	CAISEAQGKTEAFF	TGTGCCATCAGTGAGGCCCAGGGTAAGACTGAAGCTTTCTTT
TRBJ2-5	-	TRBV2	-	CASRIQGGQETQYF	TGTGCCAGCAGAATACAGGGGGGGCAAGAGACCCAGTACTTC
TRBJ1-1	TRBD1	TRBV29-1	-	CSASTGVGTEAFF	TGCAGCGCCTCGACAGGGGTGGGGACTGAAGCTTTCTTT
TRBJ2-7	-	TRBV28	once	CASCSMSSSYEQYF	TGTGCCAGCTGTTCGATGTCCAGCTCCTACGAGCAGTACTTC
TRBJ1-5	TRBD1	TRBV6-5	-	CASINRGNQPQHF	TGTGCCAGCATCAACAGGGGGAATCAGCCCCAGCATTTT
TRBJ2-4	TRBD1	TRBV3-1/TRBV3-2	-	CASSQGGTVGNIQYF	TGTGCCAGCAGCCAAGGAGGGACAGTGGGCAACATTCAGTACTTC
TRBJ2-3	-	TRBV28	-	CATQGRVPDTQYF	TGTGCCACCCAGGGGAGGGTACCAGATACGCAGTATTTT
TRBJ1-1	-	TRBV6-1	-	CASSEPGHRMNTEAFF	TGTGCCAGCAGTGAACCGGGACACCGGATGAACACTGAAGCTTTCTTT
TRBJ2-5	TRBD1	TRBV5-1	once	CASSLQGVGETQYF	TGCGCCAGCAGCTTGCAGGGGGTTGGAGAGACCCAGTACTTC
TRBJ2-1	-	TRBV11-3	-	CASSLDTGLAYNEQFF	TGTGCCAGCAGCTTAGATACAGGGTTAGCGTACAATGAGCAGTTCTTC
TRBJ2-1	TRBD2	TRBV6-2/TRBV6-3	-	CASSTSGHEQFF	TGTGCCAGCAGTACTAGCGGCCATGAGCAGTTCTTC
TRBJ2-5	-	TRBV21-1	-	CASSKNPPEVAGGPGETQYF	TGTGCCAGCAGCAAAAACCCGCCTGAGGTAGCGGGAGGGCCCGGTGAGACCCAGTACTTC
TRBJ2-7	-	TRBV30	-	CAWSVRYVYRDYEQYF	TGTGCCTGGAGTGTACGTTATGTATACCGGGACTACGAGCAGTACTTC
TRBJ2-2	-	TRBV11-2	-	CASSLDGLQNTGELFF	TGTGCCAGCAGCTTAGATGGACTACAGAACACCGGGGAGCTGTTTTTT
TRBJ1-4	-	TRBV30	-	CAWSDRPHPSNEKLFF	TGTGCCTGGAGTGACAGGCCTCATCCCTCTAATGAAAAACTGTTTTTT
TRBJ1-5	TRBD1	TRBV9	-	CASSRTGGGQPQHF	TGTGCCAGCAGCCGGACAGGGGGCGGTCAGCCCCAGCATTTT
TRBJ2-3	-	TRBV19	-	CASSRGVGRMGTDTQYF	TGTGCCAGTAGTAGGGGTGTGGGTAGAATGGGCACAGATACGCAGTATTTT
TRBJ2-5	-	TRBV7-2	-	CASSLGSETQYF	TGTGCCAGCAGCTTAGGTTCGGAGACCCAGTACTTC
TRBJ1-1	TRBD1	TRBV4-2	-	CASSLQGSTEAFF	TGTGCCAGCAGCCTACAGGGGAGCACTGAAGCTTTCTTT
TRBJ2-5	-	TRBV28	-	CASRTTHAAGQETQYF	TGTGCCAGCAGAACGACCCACGCGGCAGGCCAAGAGACCCAGTACTTC
TRBJ2-6	TRBD2	TRBV27	-	CASRKRGEAGANVLTF	TGTGCCAGCAGGAAACGGGGGGAGGCTGGGGCCAACGTCCTGACTTTC
TRBJ1-1	-	TRBV11-1	-	CASSLGGGAPVEAFF	TGTGCCAGCAGCTTAGGCGGCGGGGCGCCGGTTGAAGCTTTCTTT
TRBJ2-2	-	TRBV5-1	-	CASSPRGGDNTGELFF	TGCGCCAGCAGCCCCAGGGGAGGGGATAACACCGGGGAGCTGTTTTTT
TRBJ1-1	-	TRBV19	-	CASSPAAGSGEAFF	TGTGCCAGTAGTCCGGCCGCGGGAAGCGGTGAAGCTTTCTTT